The 17 T cell receptor beta chains presented below share a single source sample, sequenced in a study of OX40 agonist ivuxolimab in advanced cancers. Repertoires were generated with immunoSEQ multiplex PCR, while TCRdb's copy carries only in-frame clones and drops some. The data contain approximately 70,000 clones, nearly 90% of them singletons. The sample was CD4+ or CD8+ T cells sorted from blood, taken in a trial of the OX40 agonist ivuxolimab. These receptors were obtained from an adult with an advanced solid tumor such as melanoma, head and neck, liver or kidney cancer.

V and J are TRBV6-5 and TRBJ1-3; D remains ambiguous. CDR1 MNHEY and CDR2 SVGAGI come from the germline V gene. V lost 0 bases, J lost 0 bases, and 6 bases lay in between. The CDR3 is 15 amino acids. The CDR3 sequence: CASSYSHSSGNTIYF. CDR3 in DNA: TGTGCCAGCAGTTACTCGCACAGCTCTGGAAACACCATATATTTT.

The chain is built from TRBV5-1 and TRBJ1-2; weak D call: TRBD1 (6 bases). Trimming removed 7 bases at V and 0 bases at J, with 13 bases between. Per the germline V gene, CDR1 is SGHRS and CDR2 is YFSETQ. The CDR3 has 14 amino acids. The CDR3 reads CASGGENSNYGYTF. As DNA, the CDR3 is TGCGCCAGCGGGGGCGAGAATTCTAACTATGGCTACACCTTC.

The chain carries TRBV11-2 and TRBJ2-1; 13 bases align to TRBD2. The germline V gene has CDR1 SGHAT and CDR2 FQNNGV. This CDR3 has 15 amino acids. Losses at the gene ends were 3 bases for V and 4 bases for J; bases not matched to a gene: 0. The CDR3 loop is CASSLGLAGYNEQFF. The CDR3 DNA follows: TGTGCCAGCAGCTTGGGACTAGCGGGATACAATGAGCAGTTCTTC.

The chain couples TRBV5-4 to TRBJ1-5, with unresolved D. V shed 1 base and J shed 4 bases, with 9 bases lying between them. The CDR3 sequence is 14 residues long. Germline V gene lookup returns CDR1 SGHNT and CDR2 YYREEE (reference sequence). CDR3 in amino acids: CASSLRSVNQPQHF. CDR3 coding DNA: TGTGCCAGCAGCTTGAGGTCGGTAAATCAGCCCCAGCATTTT.

This rearrangement joins TRBV7-3 to TRBJ2-6; 7 nucleotides align to TRBD2. V lost 5 bases, J lost 4 bases, and 8 bases stayed unmatched. The CDR3 has 16 residues. CDR1 is SGHTA and CDR2 is FQGTGA in the germline V gene. CDR3 sequence (DNA): TGTGCCAGCAGCAATTGGGGAGGGGCCGGGGCCAACGTCCTGACTTTC. Translation gives CASSNWGGAGANVLTF.

This chain links TRBV5-1 with TRBJ2-7, with D perhaps matching TRBD1 (5 bases). The CDR3 covers 13 residues. Looked up from germline, CDR1 is SGHRS and CDR2 is YFSETQ. Between the trimmed V and J ends, which lost 1 base and 5 bases, there was a span of 10 bases. For the CDR3, the DNA is TGCGCCAGCAGCTTGCGGCAGGGCCACGAGCAGTACTTC. It is translated as CASSLRQGHEQYF. The entire variable domain, with the rest obtained from reference TRBV5-1 and TRBJ2-7, is as follows: KAGVTQTPRYLIKTRGQQVTLSCSPISGHRSVSWYQQTPGQGLQFLFEYFSETQRNKGNFPGRFSGRQFSNSRSEMNVSTLELGDSALYLCASSLRQGHEQYFGPGTRLTVT.

The rearrangement links TRBV4-2 to TRBJ1-6; D is perhaps TRBD1 (6 bases). The CDR3 is made up of 15 amino acids. Trimming pared 4 bases from V and 5 bases from J, leaving 12 bases between. The germline V gene encodes CDR1 LGHNA and CDR2 YNFKEQ. CDR3 sequence: CASSPHRTDNSPLHF. The DNA for the CDR3 is TGTGCCAGCAGCCCGCACCGGACAGATAATTCACCCCTCCACTTT.

The rearrangement joins TRBV11-2 to TRBJ1-1; D unresolved. Germline V gene data show CDR1 as SGHAT and CDR2 as FQNNGV. V was pared by 1 base and J by 4 bases, with 4 bases between. The CDR3 runs 12 residues. Here the CDR3 DNA reads TGTGCCAGCAGCTTAGGGGTCACTGAAGCTTTCTTT. As protein: CASSLGVTEAFF.

The V call is TRBV5-4, the J call TRBJ2-3, with no clear D. In germline, CDR1 is SGHNT, CDR2 YYREEE (reference sequence). CDR3 size: 14 residues. V lost 4 bases and J 0 bases, leaving 9 bases between the germline ends. CDR3 region: CASSTRRSTDTQYF. CDR3 DNA: TGTGCCAGCAGCACGAGACGTAGCACAGATACGCAGTATTTT.

This chain connects TRBV6-6 to TRBJ2-1; possibly TRBD2 for D (5 bases). CDR1 and CDR2 (germline): MNHNY, SVGAGI (reference sequence). Trimming stripped 5 bases from V and 6 bases from J, with 11 bases between. The CDR3 extends over 13 amino acids. The CDR3 is CASSLTRVNEQFF. Here the CDR3 DNA reads TGTGCCAGCAGTCTCACTAGAGTCAATGAGCAGTTCTTC.

The rearrangement links TRBV6-5 to TRBJ2-7; D call uncertain. CDR1 is MNHEY and CDR2 is SVGAGI in the germline V gene. The CDR3 is 13 residues long. V shed 0 bases and J shed 3 bases, with 6 bases lying between them. This chain's CDR3 is CASSYSLSYEQYF. In nucleotides, the CDR3 is TGTGCCAGCAGTTACTCACTAAGCTACGAGCAGTACTTC.

This chain connects TRBV14 to TRBJ1-2; TRBD1 matches at 8 bases. Germline-derived CDR1 and CDR2 are SGHDN and FVKESK. CDR3 length: 16 residues. After removal of 4 bases from V and 4 bases from J, the junction contained 11 bases not matched to a gene. CDR3 amino acids: CASSRVGRGLGYGYTF. The CDR3 nucleotides are TGTGCCAGCAGCCGAGTAGGCAGGGGGCTCGGCTATGGCTACACCTTC.

This clone is medium-sized in the sample. This chain uses TRBV21-1 with TRBJ2-2; the table gives TRBD2 as D, unverified against the DNA. TRBV21-1 is a recognized pseudogene. CDR3 size: 17 residues. CDR3 in amino acids: CASSGPLSALGTGELFF. The CDR3 DNA reads as TGTGCCAGCAGCGGCCCCCTTAGCGCGTTGGGCACCGGGGAGCTGTTTTTT.

This CDR3 is CASSEGIAKNIQYF. The CDR3 bases are TGTGCCAGCAGTGAAGGAATAGCCAAAAACATTCAGTACTTC. The chain uses TRBV2 and TRBJ2-4; D is uncertain. Germline values: CDR1 SNHLY, CDR2 FYNNEI. The ends were cut back, 1 base at V and 0 bases at J, with 4 bases in the middle. The CDR3 is 14 residues long.

The chain is built from TRBV7-9 and TRBJ2-7; TRBD2 agrees at 9 bases. The germline gives CDR1 SEHNR, CDR2 FQNEAQ (reference sequence). The CDR3 is 14 residues long. V lost 4 bases, J lost 7 bases, and 8 bases stayed unmatched. The CDR3: CASSSREGPREQYF. The CDR3 DNA is TGTGCCAGCAGCTCGCGGGAGGGGCCGCGGGAGCAGTACTTC. Using reference TRBV7-9 and TRBJ2-7 for the parts outside the CDR3, the full variable domain is DTGVSQNPRHKITKRGQNVTFRCDPISEHNRLYWYRQTLGQGPEFLTYFQNEAQLEKSRLLSDRFSAERPKGSFSTLEIQRTEQGDSAMYLCASSSREGPREQYFGPGTRLTVT.

This chain uses TRBV19 with TRBJ1-1, with 8 positions matching TRBD1. The V and J ends lost 7 bases and 4 bases, in that order; junction bases with no gene match: 14. Germline lookup yields CDR1 LNHDA and CDR2 SQIVND (reference sequence). The CDR3 length is 16 residues. This chain's CDR3 is CASILSMGQASTEAFF. CDR3 sequence (DNA): TGTGCCAGTATTCTAAGTATGGGACAGGCTAGCACTGAAGCTTTCTTT.

This chain connects TRBV6-5 to TRBJ2-7; D is possibly TRBD2 (6 bases). The CDR3 sequence is 14 residues long. V lost 7 bases to trimming and J lost 1 base, with 14 bases between them. The germline V gene has CDR1 MNHEY and CDR2 SVGAGI. The CDR3 protein is CASTWSGGSYEQYF. The CDR3 DNA sequence: TGTGCCAGCACTTGGAGTGGGGGGTCCTACGAGCAGTACTTC.